One sample yielded the 3 T cell receptor beta chains listed below, sequenced in a study of T cells in Graves' hyperthyroidism and ophthalmopathy. What was amplified from RNA transcripts were TCR beta CDR3 regions. First-round RT-PCR with HTBI primers amplified the TCR CDR3 region. TCRdb processed the multiplex PCR reads anew with MiXCR; each CDR3 protein has one entry. The sample records hundreds of thousands of distinct CDR3 sequences, more than 15% being singletons. Sequencing used blood. The receptors originated from a middle-aged woman with Graves' ophthalmopathy.

The rearrangement uses TRBV7-9 and TRBJ1-1, with a possible D match to TRBD1 (5 bases). The CDR3 is made up of 12 amino acids. The V end was cut by 5 bases, the J end by 6 bases, with 10 bases between. Per germline, CDR1 SEHNR and CDR2 FQNEAQ (reference sequence). CDR3 in amino acids: CASSPQGPEAFF. Here the CDR3 DNA reads TGTGCCAGCAGCCCGCAGGGTCCTGAAGCTTTCTTT.

This clonotype was seen at least ten times. The genes are TRBV28 and TRBJ1-1; possible D gene TRBD1, 6 bases. Germline CDR1 reads MDHEN; CDR2 reads SYDVKM. Trimming shortened V by 6 bases and J by 1 base, and 12 bases separated the two germline ends. The CDR3 runs 14 residues. The CDR3 here is CASSEYRENTEAFF. In DNA form, the CDR3 reads TGTGCCAGCAGCGAATACAGGGAGAACACTGAAGCTTTCTTT.

Ten or more counts support this clonotype. The chain uses TRBV2 and TRBJ2-1; TRBD2 aligns across 7 bases. Trimming at V came to 5 bases and at J to 4 bases, leaving 8 bases not matched to a gene. This CDR3 has 15 amino acids. Germline loops: CDR1 SNHLY, CDR2 FYNNEI. CDR3 loop: CASSRGAGKYNEQFF. The CDR3 DNA reads TGTGCCAGCAGTAGGGGAGCGGGAAAATACAATGAGCAGTTCTTC.